Each of the 28 T cell receptor beta chains below was sequenced from the same sample in a study of T cell repertoires in cytomegalovirus infection. MiXCR, run by TCRdb on the reads, gives a single entry per CDR3 protein. This table holds around 300,000 distinct CDR3 sequences, roughly 25% found once. The source material was PBMCs. Receptors originate from a human donor in good health (CMV status not recorded). Some clones in this sample may be carry-over from other donors' samples.

The J gene is TRBJ2-3, the V gene TRBV6-5; TRBD1 is a possible D gene (6 bases). The V gene's germline CDR1 is MNHEY and CDR2 SVGAGI. This CDR3 is built from 17 residues. Trimming took off 6 bases at V and 1 base at J, with 20 bases between the two ends. In DNA, the CDR3 is TGTGCCAGCAGCCGGCCCCAAGCAGGGGTCCGCACAGATACGCAGTATTTT. Protein: CASSRPQAGVRTDTQYF.

Only a few counts were recorded for this clonotype. This rearrangement joins TRBV7-2 to TRBJ2-7; 7 nucleotides line up with TRBD2. This CDR3 has 15 amino acids. Unmatched junction bases numbered 6, after V lost 1 base and J lost 3 bases. Germline loops: CDR1 SGHTA, CDR2 FQGNSA. In DNA form, the CDR3 reads TGTGCCAGCAGCTTAGTGGAACTAGCGTTCTACGAGCAGTACTTC. It encodes CASSLVELAFYEQYF. The variable domain in full, with the rest retrieved from reference TRBV7-2 and TRBJ2-7, is GAGVSQSPSNKVTEKGKDVELRCDPISGHTALYWYRQSLGQGLEFLIYFQGNSAPDKSGLPSDRFSAERTGGSVSTLTIQRTQQEDSAVYLCASSLVELAFYEQYFGPGTRLTVT.

The chain links TRBV19 to TRBJ2-1, with 7 nucleotides matching TRBD1. CDR3 size: 14 residues. Looked up from germline, CDR1 is LNHDA and CDR2 is SQIVND (reference sequence). The ends lost 7 bases at V and 0 bases at J; junction bases unmatched: 3. As DNA, the CDR3 is TGTGCCAGTAAACAGGGGTTCTCCTACAATGAGCAGTTCTTC. Protein sequence: CASKQGFSYNEQFF.

This clonotype appeared many times. CDR3 sequence: CASSTPGQMTDTQYF. For the CDR3, the DNA is TGTGCCAGCAGTACACCGGGACAGATGACAGATACGCAGTATTTT. J is TRBJ2-3 and V is TRBV28; 7 bases match TRBD1. This CDR3 comprises 15 residues. Germline CDR1 MDHEN, CDR2 SYDVKM. The J segment lost 3 bases and the V segment lost 5 bases, leaving 8 bases of the junction unmatched.

In its sample, this clonotype was seen a few times. The rearrangement joins TRBV2 to TRBJ2-2; the match to TRBD1 covers 9 bases. Trimming cost V 4 bases and J 6 bases; bases outside gene matches: 6. CDR1 is SNHLY, CDR2 FYNNEI, per germline. CDR3 length: 15 residues. The CDR3 region is CASSGGQGIPGELFF. As DNA, the CDR3 is TGTGCCAGCAGTGGGGGACAGGGAATCCCCGGGGAGCTGTTTTTT.

The rearrangement links TRBV19 to TRBJ2-1; tentative D call: TRBD1 (6 bases). Germline CDR1 and CDR2: LNHDA and SQIVND (reference sequence). Trimming stripped 8 bases from V and 5 bases from J, with 19 bases between. The CDR3 loop spans 15 amino acids. CDR3 bases: TGTGCCAGTTCAGACGCAGGGGTACCGAACAATGAGCAGTTCTTC. This sequence encodes CASSDAGVPNNEQFF.

The V gene is TRBV28, the J gene TRBJ1-6; TRBD1 matches 7 bases. CDR1 is MDHEN and CDR2 is SYDVKM in the germline V gene. J lost 7 bases, V lost 8 bases, and 11 bases had no gene match. This CDR3 region has 15 residues. The CDR3 reads CASWKRQGRNSPLHF. In DNA form, the CDR3 reads TGTGCCAGCTGGAAGCGACAGGGAAGGAATTCACCCCTCCACTTT.

V usage is TRBV6-1 and J usage is TRBJ2-5, with TRBD1 matching 7 bases. This CDR3 has 14 amino acids. Germline values: CDR1 MNHNS, CDR2 SASEGT. The V gene end was trimmed by 7 bases and the J gene end by 5 bases; junction bases not matched to a gene: 10. CDR3 residues: CASNLYRGRETQYF. The CDR3 DNA reads TGTGCCAGCAACTTGTACAGGGGTCGGGAGACCCAGTACTTC.

This clonotype was counted ten times or more. The rearrangement uses TRBV11-3 and TRBJ2-1; D is possibly TRBD1 (5 bases). The CDR3 totals 15 residues. CDR1 SGHNT and CDR2 YENEEA come from the germline V gene. The V gene lost 5 bases and the J gene lost 7 bases, with 18 bases spanning the gap. As DNA, the CDR3 is TGTGCCAGCAGCCGCCGAGACAGATCCGATAATGAGCAGTTCTTC. Amino acid sequence: CASSRRDRSDNEQFF.

This clonotype occurred a few times. The chain couples TRBV4-1 to TRBJ2-5, with D perhaps being TRBD1 or TRBD2 (5 bases each). The CDR3 is 16 amino acids. Germline V gene data show CDR1 as MGHRA and CDR2 as YSYEKL. Trimming left V 1 base short and J 5 bases short, with 17 bases between. This CDR3 reads CASSQGDGNGGETQYF. The CDR3 nucleotides read TGCGCCAGCAGCCAAGGGGACGGAAACGGTGGCGAGACCCAGTACTTC.

This clonotype was recorded many times. The chain couples TRBV11-2 to TRBJ2-5; perhaps TRBD2 as D (6 bases). The ends were cut back, 2 bases at V and 5 bases at J, with 6 bases in the middle. This CDR3 is 12 amino acids long. In germline, CDR1 is SGHAT, CDR2 FQNNGV. This CDR3 is CASSLSGETQYF. The CDR3, as DNA: TGTGCCAGCAGCTTAAGCGGGGAGACCCAGTACTTC. The full variable domain, rest sourced from reference TRBV11-2 and TRBJ2-5, is EAGVAQSPRYKIIEKRQSVAFWCNPISGHATLYWYQQILGQGPKLLIQFQNNGVVDDSQLPKDRFSAERLKGVDSTLKIQPAKLEDSAVYLCASSLSGETQYFGPGTRLLVL.

In this sample, this clonotype turned up many times. The chain uses TRBV7-2 and TRBJ2-3; D is undetermined. Germline V lookup: CDR1 SGHTA, CDR2 FQGNSA. This CDR3 comprises 17 residues. V shed 1 base and J shed 4 bases, with 18 bases lying between them. CDR3 in amino acids: CASSLVSTSPRADTQYF. CDR3 DNA: TGTGCCAGCAGCTTAGTGAGCACCTCTCCAAGGGCAGATACGCAGTATTTT.

A note on this clonotype: One base away lies a much larger clone, so this may be a sequencing read error. The V gene is TRBV7-8, the J gene TRBJ2-3, with TRBD2 as a possible D gene (6 bases). Germline values: CDR1 SGHVS, CDR2 FQNEAQ. Trimming stripped 3 bases from V and 4 bases from J, with 8 bases between. The CDR3 runs 13 residues. The CDR3 DNA follows: TGTGCCAGCAGCTTTCCGGGGGCAGATACGCAGTATTTT. This encodes CASSFPGADTQYF.

This clonotype appeared many times. The CDR3 protein is CASSQDLAGGTEETQYF. For the CDR3, the DNA is TGCGCCAGCAGCCAAGACCTAGCGGGAGGGACGGAAGAGACCCAGTACTTC. This sequence joins TRBV4-3 and TRBJ2-5; TRBD2 matches at 12 bases. V gave up 0 bases and J gave up 3 bases; unmatched junction bases: 5. Germline CDR1 and CDR2: LGHNA and YSLEER. The CDR3 contains 17 residues.

This chain joins TRBV5-1 and TRBJ1-1, with a tentative D call TRBD1 (5 bases). Germline loops: CDR1 SGHRS, CDR2 YFSETQ. Trimming removed 4 bases from V and 6 bases from J, with 19 bases in between. This CDR3 contains 15 residues. The CDR3 sequence: CASSELGWGPSEAFF. CDR3 DNA sequence: TGCGCCAGCAGCGAACTGGGTTGGGGCCCATCTGAAGCTTTCTTT.

There are many counts of this clonotype. The genes are TRBV6-2 or TRBV6-3 and TRBJ2-3; 8 nucleotides match TRBD2. Germline CDR1 MNHEY, CDR2 SVGEGT. CDR3 length equals 15 residues. Losses at the gene ends were 5 bases for V and 3 bases for J; bases not matched to a gene: 7. The CDR3 DNA sequence: TGTGCCAGCAGTCCCGGGAGGGAGGTAACAGATACGCAGTATTTT. Translating it yields CASSPGREVTDTQYF.

As to this clonotype: Germline is not matched at one junction end, which may reflect a read error. The rearrangement links TRBV18 to TRBJ2-2, with 10 positions matching TRBD2. This CDR3 region has 16 residues. Germline V gene data show CDR1 as KGHSH and CDR2 as LQKENI. CDR3: CASSSLAGGGTGVLFF. CDR3 DNA: TGTGCCAGCTCATCTTTAGCGGGAGGCGGCACCGGGGTGCTGTTTTTT.

This clonotype occurred many times. The V gene is TRBV7-8, the J gene TRBJ1-2; D is undetermined. With 3 bases removed from V and 6 bases from J, the gap between germline ends came to 11 bases. The CDR3 length is 13 residues. The V gene's germline CDR1 is SGHVS and CDR2 FQNEAQ. DNA of the CDR3: TGTGCCAGCAGCTTCGCCCAGTTAAATGGCTACACCTTC. It is translated as CASSFAQLNGYTF.

The chain has TRBV7-2 and TRBJ2-7, with 7 bases aligning to TRBD2. V shed 8 bases, J shed 1 base, and the junction held 11 bases outside the gene matches. This CDR3 region has 15 residues. Germline values: CDR1 SGHTA, CDR2 FQGNSA. DNA of the CDR3: TGTGCCAGCTCCCGTGGGCTAGCGGAGTCCTACGAGCAGTACTTC. It specifies CASSRGLAESYEQYF.

This sequence joins TRBV5-5 and TRBJ2-5, with D possibly matching TRBD2 (5 bases). Germline V gene lookup returns CDR1 SGHKS and CDR2 YYEKEE (reference sequence). Trimming stripped 3 bases from V and 1 base from J, with 13 bases between. The CDR3 is made up of 15 amino acids. CDR3 sequence: CASSSPGSLQETQYF. In DNA form, the CDR3 reads TGTGCCAGCAGCTCCCCGGGGTCCCTCCAAGAGACCCAGTACTTC.

In the case of this clonotype: A read error may explain this, as a much larger clone is one base away. This sequence joins TRBV6-2 or TRBV6-3 and TRBJ2-1; 8 bases align to TRBD2. The CDR3 is 15 amino acids. Per germline, CDR1 MNHEY and CDR2 SVGEGT. CDR3 sequence: CTSSTIAGWGNEQFF. The CDR3 region has the DNA TGTACCAGCAGTACAATAGCGGGATGGGGCAATGAGCAGTTCTTC.

This clonotype was counted many times. V usage is TRBV7-2 and J usage is TRBJ1-1, with D uncertain. Between the trimmed V and J ends, which lost 4 bases and 11 bases, there was a span of 8 bases. The CDR3 totals 10 residues. Germline assignment: CDR1 SGHTA and CDR2 FQGNSA. The CDR3 region has the DNA TGTGCCAGCAGCTCCGGAAGGGCTTTCTTT. This codes for CASSSGRAFF.

The sample holds many counts of this clonotype. The CDR3 region has the DNA TGTGCCAGCAGCTCCGGTTGGCTAAACTATGGCTACACCTTC. This codes for CASSSGWLNYGYTF. The rearrangement joins TRBV7-9 to TRBJ1-2; D uncertain. V lost 4 bases, J lost 2 bases, and 11 bases lay in between. The germline gives CDR1 SEHNR, CDR2 FQNEAQ (reference sequence). The CDR3 runs 14 residues.

This clonotype has ten or more counts. The chain links TRBV7-2 to TRBJ2-3; D is undetermined. This CDR3 comprises 13 residues. Looked up from germline, CDR1 is SGHTA and CDR2 is FQGNSA. The ends were cut back, 2 bases at V and 4 bases at J, with 7 bases in the middle. In DNA form, the CDR3 reads TGTGCCAGCAGCTTAATCCCCCCAGATACGCAGTATTTT. Translating it yields CASSLIPPDTQYF.

There are many counts of this clonotype. The J gene is TRBJ1-2, the V gene TRBV19; D ambiguous. Trimming left V 5 bases short and J 3 bases short, with 16 bases between. Germline V gene sequence: CDR1 LNHDA, CDR2 SQIVND (reference sequence). CDR3 length: 15 residues. CDR3 sequence reads: CASSPLSSGHYGYTF. The CDR3 bases are TGTGCCAGTAGTCCGTTGTCATCTGGCCACTATGGCTACACCTTC.

This clonotype showed up just a few times. This rearrangement joins TRBV5-3 to TRBJ2-7; TRBD1 matches at 9 bases. TRBV5-3 is an ORF, and what it does is uncertain. The CDR3 contains 14 residues. The trim removed 8 bases at V and 1 base at J, leaving 7 bases unmatched. In DNA form, the CDR3 reads TGTGCCAGCAGCAGAGGACAGGGGTCCTACGAGCAGTACGTC. Protein product: CASSRGQGSYEQYV.

The chain recombines TRBV29-1 with TRBJ1-2, with 11 bases aligning to TRBD1. Germline values: CDR1 SQVTM, CDR2 ANQGSEA. This CDR3 contains 14 residues. The junction had 11 bases not matched to a gene; V was cut back by 6 bases and J by 8 bases. CDR3 amino acids: CSVTTGQGVLGYTF. CDR3 coding DNA: TGCAGCGTCACAACGGGACAGGGGGTTCTCGGCTACACCTTC.

There are a few counts of this clonotype. The chain couples TRBV29-1 to TRBJ2-2, with TRBD2 matching over 7 bases. There are 15 residues in the CDR3. With 4 bases clipped from V and 2 bases from J, the junction kept 7 bases outside the gene matches. Per the germline V gene, CDR1 is SQVTM and CDR2 is ANQGSEA. The CDR3 sequence: CSVAAGVTNTGELFF. The CDR3 DNA reads as TGCAGCGTTGCGGCGGGAGTGACAAACACCGGGGAGCTGTTTTTT.